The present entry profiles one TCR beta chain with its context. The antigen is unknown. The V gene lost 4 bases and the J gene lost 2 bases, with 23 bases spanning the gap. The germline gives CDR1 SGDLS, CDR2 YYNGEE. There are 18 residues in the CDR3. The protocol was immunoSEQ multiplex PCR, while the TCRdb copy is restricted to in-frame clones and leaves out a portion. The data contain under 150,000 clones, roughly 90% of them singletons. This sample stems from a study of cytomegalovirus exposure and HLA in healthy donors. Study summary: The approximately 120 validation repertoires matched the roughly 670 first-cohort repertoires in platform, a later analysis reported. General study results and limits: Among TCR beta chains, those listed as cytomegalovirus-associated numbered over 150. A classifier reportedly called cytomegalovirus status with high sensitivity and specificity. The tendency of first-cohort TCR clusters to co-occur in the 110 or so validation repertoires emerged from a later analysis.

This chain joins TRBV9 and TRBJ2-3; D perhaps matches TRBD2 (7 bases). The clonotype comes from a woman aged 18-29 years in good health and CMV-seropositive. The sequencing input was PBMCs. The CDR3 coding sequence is TGTGCCAGCAGCCCCTACGGGGGCGGGAGAGGCTACACAGATACGCAGTATTTT. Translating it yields CASSPYGGGRGYTDTQYF.